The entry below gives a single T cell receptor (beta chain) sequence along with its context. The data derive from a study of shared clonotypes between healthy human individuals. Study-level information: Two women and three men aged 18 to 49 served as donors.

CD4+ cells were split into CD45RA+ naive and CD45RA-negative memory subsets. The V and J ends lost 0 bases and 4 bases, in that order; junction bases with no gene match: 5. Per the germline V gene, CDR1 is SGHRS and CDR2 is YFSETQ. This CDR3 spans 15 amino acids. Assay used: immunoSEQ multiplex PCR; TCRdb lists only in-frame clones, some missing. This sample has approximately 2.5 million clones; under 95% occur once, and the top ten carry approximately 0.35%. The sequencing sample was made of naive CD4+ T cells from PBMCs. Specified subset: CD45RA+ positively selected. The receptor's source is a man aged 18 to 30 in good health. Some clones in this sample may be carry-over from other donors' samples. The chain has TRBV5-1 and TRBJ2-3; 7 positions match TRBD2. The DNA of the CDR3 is TGCGCCAGCAGCTTGGATCGGACTAGTGCAGATACGCAGTATTTT. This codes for CASSLDRTSADTQYF.